This is a list of T cell receptor beta chains from one sample in a study of cytomegalovirus exposure and HLA in healthy donors. The repertoire was sequenced with immunoSEQ multiplex PCR; TCRdb's copy has only in-frame clones and lacks some. The sample carries about 280,000 clones, about 90% recorded once. Sequenced: PBMCs. These receptors were taken from a woman between 18 and 30 years old in good health and CMV-seronegative. Each CDR3 is given with its conserved first and last residue. The order of the fields is CDR3 DNA, CDR3 protein, J gene, D gene, clone size, V gene. D genes are given only for firm matches. Only some rows state a clone size, as once, few, many or a class for expanded clones.

TGTGCCAGCAGTGACAGTTTCTCGGGGACCCAGTACTTC	CASSDSFSGTQYF	TRBJ2-5	.	.	TRBV6-1
TGTGCCTGGGAACAGGGCCTCTCTGGAAACACCATATATTTT	CAWEQGLSGNTIYF	TRBJ1-3	.	.	TRBV30
TGTGCCAGCAGTTTACTGCGTCAGACATACGAGCAGTACTTC	CASSLLRQTYEQYF	TRBJ2-7	.	.	TRBV27
TGCGCCAGCAGTGAGTCGACGACAGGGAATGAAAAACTGTTTTTT	CASSESTTGNEKLFF	TRBJ1-4	TRBD1	.	TRBV10-1
TGTGCCAGCAGCTCGGTCCTACTAGCGACCCAAGAGACCCAGTACTTC	CASSSVLLATQETQYF	TRBJ2-5	TRBD2	.	TRBV13
TGTGCCAGCAGTTCAGCGGGCCATCAGCCCCAGCATTTT	CASSSAGHQPQHF	TRBJ1-5	.	.	TRBV6-5
TGCGCCAGCAGCCAGGGGGGGAACTATGGCTACACCTTC	CASSQGGNYGYTF	TRBJ1-2	.	.	TRBV4-1
TGTGCCAGTTACCGGAGGGTCGGCGAGAACACTGAAGCTTTCTTT	CASYRRVGENTEAFF	TRBJ1-1	.	.	TRBV5-4
TGCGCCAGCAGTGAGTCACCCGAGGTGAAGCAGTTCTTC	CASSESPEVKQFF	TRBJ2-1	.	.	TRBV10-1
TGTGCCACCAGCAGAGAAGCGGCCTACAATGAGCAGTTCTTC	CATSREAAYNEQFF	TRBJ2-1	.	.	TRBV15
TGCGCCAGCAGCTTGGATATCGGTGACTCCTACAATGAGCAGTTCTTC	CASSLDIGDSYNEQFF	TRBJ2-1	.	.	TRBV5-1
TGTGCCAGCAGCCCTGGAGGGGGCGCGAACACCGGGGAGCTGTTTTTT	CASSPGGGANTGELFF	TRBJ2-2	.	.	TRBV5-4
TGCGCCAGCAGCCAAGAGGGAGGGATGTCGGCAAACTATGGCTACACCTTC	CASSQEGGMSANYGYTF	TRBJ1-2	.	.	TRBV4-1
TGTGCCGCCATGCCGGGACTGTCCTACGAGCAGTACTTC	CAAMPGLSYEQYF	TRBJ2-7	.	once	TRBV6-6
TGTGCCAGCAGTGAAGCTCAGGGGACAGGGTCCTATGGCTACACCTTC	CASSEAQGTGSYGYTF	TRBJ1-2	TRBD1	.	TRBV6-1
TGTGCCACCAGCACTAGAACAGGGGCATATAACTATGGCTACACCTTC	CATSTRTGAYNYGYTF	TRBJ1-2	TRBD1	.	TRBV15
TGTGCCAGCAGTGCCGACAGGGCAACTGGGGCCAACGTCCTGACTTTC	CASSADRATGANVLTF	TRBJ2-6	TRBD1	few	TRBV2